This T cell receptor beta chain was observed in a study of shared clonotypes between healthy human individuals. At the level of the study: Used for every donor were three CD4 naive, three CD4 memory, two CD8 naive and one CD8 memory plate. General observations from the study: Clonotype sharing levels among donors were expected to vary with sequencing depth.

Profiled with immunoSEQ multiplex PCR; TCRdb holds only in-frame clones, not every one. The repertoire holds millions of clones, approximately 94% seen once, with approximately 1.2% in the top ten. Only CD45RO-negative cells positively selected for CCR7 counted as naive CD8 cells, so terminally differentiated effector memory CD45RA+ cells were excluded. Trimming left V 5 bases short and J 0 bases short, with 14 bases between. The CDR3 contains 15 residues. Germline V lookup: CDR1 SEHNR, CDR2 FQNEAQ (reference sequence). On this clone: Antigen: not known.

The sample comprised naive CD8+ T cells sorted from blood. J is TRBJ2-7 and V is TRBV7-9; no clear D. The sequence derives from a man aged 18 to 29 in good health. CDR3 DNA sequence: TGTGCCAGCAGCCGCGAGACCTCGGTCTCCTACGAGCAGTACTTC. It is translated as CASSRETSVSYEQYF.